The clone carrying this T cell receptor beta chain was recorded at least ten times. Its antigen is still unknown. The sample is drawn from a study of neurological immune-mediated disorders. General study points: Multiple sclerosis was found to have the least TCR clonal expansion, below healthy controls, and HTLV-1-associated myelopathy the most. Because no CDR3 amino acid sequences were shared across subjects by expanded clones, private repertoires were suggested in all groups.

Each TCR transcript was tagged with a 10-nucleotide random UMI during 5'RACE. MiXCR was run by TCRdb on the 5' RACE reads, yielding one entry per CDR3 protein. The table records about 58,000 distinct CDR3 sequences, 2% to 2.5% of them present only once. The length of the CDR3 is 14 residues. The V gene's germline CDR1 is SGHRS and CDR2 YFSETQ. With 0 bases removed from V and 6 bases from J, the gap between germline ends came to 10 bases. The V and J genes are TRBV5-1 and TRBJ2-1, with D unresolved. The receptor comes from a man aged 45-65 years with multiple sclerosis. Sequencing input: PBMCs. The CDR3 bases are TGCGCCAGCAGCTTGGCAAGGGTTGGCAATGAGCAGTTCTTC. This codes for CASSLARVGNEQFF.